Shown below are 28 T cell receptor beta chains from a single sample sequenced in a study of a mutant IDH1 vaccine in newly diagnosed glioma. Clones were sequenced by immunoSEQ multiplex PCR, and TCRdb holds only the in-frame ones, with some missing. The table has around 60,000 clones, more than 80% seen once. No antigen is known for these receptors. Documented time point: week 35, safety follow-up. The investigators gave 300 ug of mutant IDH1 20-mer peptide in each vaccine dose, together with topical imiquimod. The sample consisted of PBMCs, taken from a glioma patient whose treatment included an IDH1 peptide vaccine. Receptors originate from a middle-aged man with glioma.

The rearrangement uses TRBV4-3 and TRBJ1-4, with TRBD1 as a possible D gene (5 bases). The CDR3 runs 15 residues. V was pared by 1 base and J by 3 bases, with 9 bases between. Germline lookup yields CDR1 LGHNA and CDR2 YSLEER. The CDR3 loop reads CASSQGGVSNEKLFF. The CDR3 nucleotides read TGCGCCAGCAGCCAAGGAGGGGTATCTAATGAAAAACTGTTTTTT.

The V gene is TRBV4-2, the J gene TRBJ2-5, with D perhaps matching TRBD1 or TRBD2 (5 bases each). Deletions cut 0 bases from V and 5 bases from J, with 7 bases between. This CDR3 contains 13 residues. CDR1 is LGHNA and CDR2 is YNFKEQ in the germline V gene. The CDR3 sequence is CASSQEWGETQYF. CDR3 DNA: TGTGCCAGCAGCCAAGAATGGGGGGAGACCCAGTACTTC.

The CDR3 DNA sequence: TGTGCCGGACAGGGGTTGGTCGGGGAGCTGTTTTTT. Translating gives CAGQGLVGELFF. V and J are TRBV7-8 and TRBJ2-2, with 9 positions matching TRBD1. The CDR3 extends over 12 amino acids. Germline loops: CDR1 SGHVS, CDR2 FQNEAQ. V lost 11 bases to trimming and J lost 7 bases; unmatched junction nucleotides: 5. Full variable domain (outside the CDR3, taken from reference TRBV7-8 and TRBJ2-2): GAGVSQSPRYKVAKRGQDVALRCDPISGHVSLFWYQQALGQGPEFLTYFQNEAQLDKSGLPSDRFFAERPEGSVSTLKIQRTQQEDSAVYLCAGQGLVGELFFGEGSRLTVL.

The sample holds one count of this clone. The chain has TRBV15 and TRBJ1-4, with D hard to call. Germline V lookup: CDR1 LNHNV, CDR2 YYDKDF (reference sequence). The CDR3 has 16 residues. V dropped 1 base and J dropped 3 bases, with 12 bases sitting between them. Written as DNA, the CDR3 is TGTGCCACCAGCAGAGGAACGCAGGTAGCTAATGAAAAACTGTTTTTT. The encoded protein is CATSRGTQVANEKLFF.

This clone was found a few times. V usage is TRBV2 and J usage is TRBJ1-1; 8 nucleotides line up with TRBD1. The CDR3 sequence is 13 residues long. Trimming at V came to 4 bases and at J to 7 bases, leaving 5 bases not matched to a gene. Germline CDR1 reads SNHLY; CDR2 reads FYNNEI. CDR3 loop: CASSADRAVEAFF. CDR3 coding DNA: TGTGCCAGCAGTGCGGACAGGGCCGTTGAAGCTTTCTTT.

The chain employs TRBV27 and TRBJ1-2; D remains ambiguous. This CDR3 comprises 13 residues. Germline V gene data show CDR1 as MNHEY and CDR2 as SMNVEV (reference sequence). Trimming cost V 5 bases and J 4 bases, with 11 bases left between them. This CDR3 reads CASSDDTGYGYTF. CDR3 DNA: TGTGCCAGCAGTGATGACACGGGCTATGGCTACACCTTC.

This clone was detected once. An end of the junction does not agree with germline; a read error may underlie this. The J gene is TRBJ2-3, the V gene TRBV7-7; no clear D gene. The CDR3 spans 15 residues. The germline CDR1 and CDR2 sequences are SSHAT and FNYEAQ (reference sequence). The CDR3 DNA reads TGTGCTAGCAGCTCTACCAACCTTGCAGGAGATACGCAGTATTTT. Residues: CASSSTNLAGDTQYF.

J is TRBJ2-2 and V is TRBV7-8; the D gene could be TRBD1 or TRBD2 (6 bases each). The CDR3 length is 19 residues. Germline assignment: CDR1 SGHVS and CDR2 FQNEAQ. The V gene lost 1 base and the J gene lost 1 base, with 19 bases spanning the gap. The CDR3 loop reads CASSLGFLRGEGNTGELFF. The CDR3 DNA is TGTGCCAGCAGCTTAGGGTTCTTGAGGGGGGAAGGGAACACCGGGGAGCTGTTTTTT.

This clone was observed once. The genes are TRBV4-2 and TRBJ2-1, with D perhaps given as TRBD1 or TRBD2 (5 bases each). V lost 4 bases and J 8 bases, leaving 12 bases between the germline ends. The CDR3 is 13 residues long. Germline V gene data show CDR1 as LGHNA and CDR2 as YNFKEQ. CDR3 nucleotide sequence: TGTGCCAGCAGCCTGCCAGGGACGGATGAGCAGTTCTTC. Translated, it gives CASSLPGTDEQFF.

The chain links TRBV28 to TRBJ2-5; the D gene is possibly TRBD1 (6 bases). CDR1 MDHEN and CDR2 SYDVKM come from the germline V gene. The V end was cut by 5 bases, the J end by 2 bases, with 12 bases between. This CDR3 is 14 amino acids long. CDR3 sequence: CASSPSRGQETQYF. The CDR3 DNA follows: TGTGCCAGCAGTCCCTCTAGGGGGCAAGAGACCCAGTACTTC.

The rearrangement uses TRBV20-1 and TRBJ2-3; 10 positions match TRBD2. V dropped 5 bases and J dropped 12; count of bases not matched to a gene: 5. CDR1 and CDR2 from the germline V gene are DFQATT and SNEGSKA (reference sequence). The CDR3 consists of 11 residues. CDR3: CSAPLAGPQYF. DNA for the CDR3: TGCAGTGCTCCACTAGCGGGGCCCCAGTATTTT.

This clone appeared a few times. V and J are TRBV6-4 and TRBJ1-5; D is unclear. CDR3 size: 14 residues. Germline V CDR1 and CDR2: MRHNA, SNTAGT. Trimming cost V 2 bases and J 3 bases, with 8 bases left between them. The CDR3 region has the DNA TGTGCCAGCAGTGACAGCCCCACCAATCAGCCCCAGCATTTT. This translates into CASSDSPTNQPQHF.

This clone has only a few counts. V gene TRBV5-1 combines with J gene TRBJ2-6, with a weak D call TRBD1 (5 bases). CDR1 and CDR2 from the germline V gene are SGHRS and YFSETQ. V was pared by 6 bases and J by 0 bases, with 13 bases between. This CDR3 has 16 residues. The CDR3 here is CASTMTASSGANVLTF. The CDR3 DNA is TGCGCCAGCACGATGACAGCCAGCTCTGGGGCCAACGTCCTGACTTTC.

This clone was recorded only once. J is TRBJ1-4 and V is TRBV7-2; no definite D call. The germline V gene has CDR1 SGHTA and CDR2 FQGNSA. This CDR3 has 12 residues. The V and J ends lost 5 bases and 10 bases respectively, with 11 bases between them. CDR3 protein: CASSPNSRKLFF. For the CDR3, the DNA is TGTGCCAGCAGCCCTAACTCTCGAAAACTGTTTTTT.

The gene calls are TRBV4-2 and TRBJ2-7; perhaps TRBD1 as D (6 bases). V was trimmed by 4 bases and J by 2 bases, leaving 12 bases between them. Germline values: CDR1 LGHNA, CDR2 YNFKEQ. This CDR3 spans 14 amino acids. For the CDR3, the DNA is TGTGCCAGCAGCCCTTTGACAGGCCCCTACGAGCAGTACTTC. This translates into CASSPLTGPYEQYF.

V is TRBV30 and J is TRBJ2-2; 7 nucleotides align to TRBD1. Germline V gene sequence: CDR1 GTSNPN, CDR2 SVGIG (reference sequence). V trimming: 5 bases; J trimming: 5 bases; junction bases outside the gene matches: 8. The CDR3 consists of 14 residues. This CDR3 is CAWARQGITGELFF. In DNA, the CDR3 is TGTGCCTGGGCTAGACAGGGTATTACCGGGGAGCTGTTTTTT.

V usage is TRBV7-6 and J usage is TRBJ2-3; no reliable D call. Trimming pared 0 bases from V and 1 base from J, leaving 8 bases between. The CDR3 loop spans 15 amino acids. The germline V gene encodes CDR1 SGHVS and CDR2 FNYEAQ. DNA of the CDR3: TGTGCCAGCAGCTTAGCCTGGGCCGGCACAGATACGCAGTATTTT. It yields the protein CASSLAWAGTDTQYF.

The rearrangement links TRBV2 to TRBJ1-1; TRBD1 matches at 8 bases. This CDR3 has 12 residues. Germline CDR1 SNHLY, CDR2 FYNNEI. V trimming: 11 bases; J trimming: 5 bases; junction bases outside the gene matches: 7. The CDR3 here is CAGQTGVTEAFF. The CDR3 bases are TGTGCCGGACAGACAGGGGTGACTGAAGCTTTCTTT.

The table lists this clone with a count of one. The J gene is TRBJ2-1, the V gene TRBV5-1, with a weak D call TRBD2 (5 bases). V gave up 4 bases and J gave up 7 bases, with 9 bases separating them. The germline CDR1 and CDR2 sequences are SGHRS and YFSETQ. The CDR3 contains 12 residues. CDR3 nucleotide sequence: TGCGCCAGCAGCCGAACGGGGAATGAGCAGTTCTTC. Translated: CASSRTGNEQFF. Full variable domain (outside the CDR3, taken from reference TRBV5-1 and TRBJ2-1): KAGVTQTPRYLIKTRGQQVTLSCSPISGHRSVSWYQQTPGQGLQFLFEYFSETQRNKGNFPGRFSGRQFSNSRSEMNVSTLELGDSALYLCASSRTGNEQFFGPGTRLTVL.

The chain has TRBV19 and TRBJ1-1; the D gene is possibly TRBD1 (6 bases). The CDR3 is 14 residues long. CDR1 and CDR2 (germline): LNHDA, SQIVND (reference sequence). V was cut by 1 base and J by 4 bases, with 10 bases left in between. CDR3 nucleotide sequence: TGTGCCAGTAGTATAGTGGGGGGGGCCACTGAAGCTTTCTTT. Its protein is CASSIVGGATEAFF. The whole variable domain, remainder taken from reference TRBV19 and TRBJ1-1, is DGGITQSPKYLFRKEGQNVTLSCEQNLNHDAMYWYRQDPGQGLRLIYYSQIVNDFQKGDIAEGYSVSREKKESFPLTVTSAQKNPTAFYLCASSIVGGATEAFFGQGTRLTVV.

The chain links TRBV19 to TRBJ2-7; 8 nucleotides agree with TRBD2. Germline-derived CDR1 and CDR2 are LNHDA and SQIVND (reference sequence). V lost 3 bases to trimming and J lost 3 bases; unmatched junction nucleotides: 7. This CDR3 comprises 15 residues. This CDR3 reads CASSMGGTSLYEQYF. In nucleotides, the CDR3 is TGTGCCAGTAGTATGGGCGGGACTAGTCTCTACGAGCAGTACTTC. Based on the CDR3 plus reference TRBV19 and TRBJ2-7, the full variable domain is DGGITQSPKYLFRKEGQNVTLSCEQNLNHDAMYWYRQDPGQGLRLIYYSQIVNDFQKGDIAEGYSVSREKKESFPLTVTSAQKNPTAFYLCASSMGGTSLYEQYFGPGTRLTVT.

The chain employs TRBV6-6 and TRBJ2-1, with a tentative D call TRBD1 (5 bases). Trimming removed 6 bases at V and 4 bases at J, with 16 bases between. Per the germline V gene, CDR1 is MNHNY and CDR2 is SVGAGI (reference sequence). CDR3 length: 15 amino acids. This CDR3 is CASRLTGLGYNEQFF. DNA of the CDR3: TGTGCCAGCAGACTCACAGGCCTCGGGTACAATGAGCAGTTCTTC.

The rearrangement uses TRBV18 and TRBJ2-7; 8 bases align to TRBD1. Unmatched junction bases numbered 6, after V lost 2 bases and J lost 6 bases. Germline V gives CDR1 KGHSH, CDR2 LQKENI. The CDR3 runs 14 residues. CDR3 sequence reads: CASSPFGTGREQYF. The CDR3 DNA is TGTGCCAGCTCACCATTTGGGACAGGCCGCGAGCAGTACTTC.

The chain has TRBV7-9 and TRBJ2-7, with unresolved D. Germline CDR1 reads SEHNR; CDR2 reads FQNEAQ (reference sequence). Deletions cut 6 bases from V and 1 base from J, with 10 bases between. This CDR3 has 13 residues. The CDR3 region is CASSRAASYEQYF. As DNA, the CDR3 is TGTGCCAGCAGTCGAGCAGCGTCCTACGAGCAGTACTTC.

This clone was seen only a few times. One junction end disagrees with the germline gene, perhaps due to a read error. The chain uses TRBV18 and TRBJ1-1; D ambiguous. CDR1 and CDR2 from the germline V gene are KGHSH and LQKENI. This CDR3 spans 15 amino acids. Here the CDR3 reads CASSPLPDPNTEAFF. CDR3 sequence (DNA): TGTGCCAGCTCCCCACTCCCAGACCCGAACACTGAAGCTTTCTTT.

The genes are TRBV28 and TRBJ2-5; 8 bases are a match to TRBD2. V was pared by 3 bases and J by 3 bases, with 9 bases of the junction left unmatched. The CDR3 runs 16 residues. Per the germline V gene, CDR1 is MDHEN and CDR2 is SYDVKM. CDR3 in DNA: TGTGCCAGCAGTTTGGGACCGGGACTAGGGGAAGAGACCCAGTACTTC. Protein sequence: CASSLGPGLGEETQYF.

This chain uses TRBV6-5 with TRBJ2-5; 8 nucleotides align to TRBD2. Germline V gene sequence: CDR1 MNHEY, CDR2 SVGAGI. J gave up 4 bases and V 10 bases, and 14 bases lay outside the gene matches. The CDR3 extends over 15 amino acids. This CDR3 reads CATPLGGGPGETQYF. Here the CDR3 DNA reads TGTGCCACCCCGTTGGGCGGGGGGCCTGGAGAGACCCAGTACTTC.

The CDR3 loop is CASSQDFSGGTDTQYF. The CDR3 coding sequence is TGTGCCAGCAGCCAGGACTTTAGCGGAGGCACAGATACGCAGTATTTT. The chain carries TRBV4-2 and TRBJ2-3, with TRBD2 as a possible D gene (6 bases). CDR3 length: 16 residues. Germline CDR1 reads LGHNA; CDR2 reads YNFKEQ. The V gene lost 3 bases and the J gene lost 1 base, with 14 bases spanning the gap.